This T cell receptor beta chain was retrieved from a study of PD-1 blockade in classical Hodgkin lymphoma. Findings and caveats of the study: The diversity seen at baseline in complete responders resembled that of newly diagnosed patients.

Points on this clone: Its antigen remains unidentified.

TCRdb keeps only in-frame clones here, not all; method: immunoSEQ multiplex PCR. The table shows over 20,000 clones, with roughly 73% occurring only once. Exposure to brentuximab vedotin varied, and each patient had relapsed following autologous stem cell transplantation. Per germline, CDR1 LGHNA and CDR2 YNFKEQ. The V segment lost 3 bases and the J segment 6 bases; nucleotides outside the gene matches: 7. The CDR3 is made up of 16 amino acids. The source is a human donor with classical Hodgkin lymphoma. V usage is TRBV4-2 and J usage is TRBJ2-5; 13 bases are a match to TRBD2. The sample consisted of peripheral blood mononuclear cells (PBMCs), taken before the second cycle of nivolumab. Here the CDR3 reads CASSHPGTSGTKTQYF. CDR3 in DNA: TGTGCCAGCAGCCACCCCGGGACTAGCGGGACGAAGACCCAGTACTTC.